This T cell receptor beta chain was found in a study of blood T cell repertoires in COVID-19. At the level of the study: Material from acute and convalescent COVID-19 was sourced from the United States, Italy and Spain. Nucleic acid was either cDNA or gDNA, and it came from T cells, B-cell-depleted T cells, or PBMCs.

This CDR3 contains 13 residues. Trimming at V came to 6 bases and at J to 10 bases, leaving 10 bases not matched to a gene. This clone appeared a single time. Source study methods: Scientists estimated how many nucleated cells there were by amplifying reference gene primers. The method was immunoSEQ multiplex PCR; TCRdb's version includes in-frame clones alone and lacks a portion of them. V, J and clone size are taken as reported in that table, and D and trimming were inferred from the DNA itself. Here the sample spans 11,000 or so clones, approximately 80% being singletons. This clonotype was sampled from a man aged 80 or over with acute or convalescent COVID-19. The rearrangement joins TRBV12-3 or TRBV12-4 to TRBJ1-1; 8 bases fit TRBD1. Sequencing input: peripheral blood. The CDR3 DNA reads TGTGCCAGCAGCAGAGGACAGGGATCGGGAGCTTTCTTT. This gives the protein CASSRGQGSGAFF.